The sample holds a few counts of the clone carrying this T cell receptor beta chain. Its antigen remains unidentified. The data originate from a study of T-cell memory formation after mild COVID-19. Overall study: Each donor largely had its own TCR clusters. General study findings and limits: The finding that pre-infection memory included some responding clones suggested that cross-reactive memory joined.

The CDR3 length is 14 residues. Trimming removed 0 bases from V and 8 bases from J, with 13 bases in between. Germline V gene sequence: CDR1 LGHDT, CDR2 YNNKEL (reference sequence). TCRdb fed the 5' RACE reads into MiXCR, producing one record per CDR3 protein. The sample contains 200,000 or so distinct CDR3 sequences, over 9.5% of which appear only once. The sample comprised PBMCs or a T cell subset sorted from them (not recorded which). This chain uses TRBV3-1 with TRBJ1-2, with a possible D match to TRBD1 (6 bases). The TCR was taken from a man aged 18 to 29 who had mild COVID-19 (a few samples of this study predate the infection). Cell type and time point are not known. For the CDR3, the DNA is TGTGCCAGCAGCCAAGACCAGGGACACAACGGCTACACCTTC. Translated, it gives CASSQDQGHNGYTF.